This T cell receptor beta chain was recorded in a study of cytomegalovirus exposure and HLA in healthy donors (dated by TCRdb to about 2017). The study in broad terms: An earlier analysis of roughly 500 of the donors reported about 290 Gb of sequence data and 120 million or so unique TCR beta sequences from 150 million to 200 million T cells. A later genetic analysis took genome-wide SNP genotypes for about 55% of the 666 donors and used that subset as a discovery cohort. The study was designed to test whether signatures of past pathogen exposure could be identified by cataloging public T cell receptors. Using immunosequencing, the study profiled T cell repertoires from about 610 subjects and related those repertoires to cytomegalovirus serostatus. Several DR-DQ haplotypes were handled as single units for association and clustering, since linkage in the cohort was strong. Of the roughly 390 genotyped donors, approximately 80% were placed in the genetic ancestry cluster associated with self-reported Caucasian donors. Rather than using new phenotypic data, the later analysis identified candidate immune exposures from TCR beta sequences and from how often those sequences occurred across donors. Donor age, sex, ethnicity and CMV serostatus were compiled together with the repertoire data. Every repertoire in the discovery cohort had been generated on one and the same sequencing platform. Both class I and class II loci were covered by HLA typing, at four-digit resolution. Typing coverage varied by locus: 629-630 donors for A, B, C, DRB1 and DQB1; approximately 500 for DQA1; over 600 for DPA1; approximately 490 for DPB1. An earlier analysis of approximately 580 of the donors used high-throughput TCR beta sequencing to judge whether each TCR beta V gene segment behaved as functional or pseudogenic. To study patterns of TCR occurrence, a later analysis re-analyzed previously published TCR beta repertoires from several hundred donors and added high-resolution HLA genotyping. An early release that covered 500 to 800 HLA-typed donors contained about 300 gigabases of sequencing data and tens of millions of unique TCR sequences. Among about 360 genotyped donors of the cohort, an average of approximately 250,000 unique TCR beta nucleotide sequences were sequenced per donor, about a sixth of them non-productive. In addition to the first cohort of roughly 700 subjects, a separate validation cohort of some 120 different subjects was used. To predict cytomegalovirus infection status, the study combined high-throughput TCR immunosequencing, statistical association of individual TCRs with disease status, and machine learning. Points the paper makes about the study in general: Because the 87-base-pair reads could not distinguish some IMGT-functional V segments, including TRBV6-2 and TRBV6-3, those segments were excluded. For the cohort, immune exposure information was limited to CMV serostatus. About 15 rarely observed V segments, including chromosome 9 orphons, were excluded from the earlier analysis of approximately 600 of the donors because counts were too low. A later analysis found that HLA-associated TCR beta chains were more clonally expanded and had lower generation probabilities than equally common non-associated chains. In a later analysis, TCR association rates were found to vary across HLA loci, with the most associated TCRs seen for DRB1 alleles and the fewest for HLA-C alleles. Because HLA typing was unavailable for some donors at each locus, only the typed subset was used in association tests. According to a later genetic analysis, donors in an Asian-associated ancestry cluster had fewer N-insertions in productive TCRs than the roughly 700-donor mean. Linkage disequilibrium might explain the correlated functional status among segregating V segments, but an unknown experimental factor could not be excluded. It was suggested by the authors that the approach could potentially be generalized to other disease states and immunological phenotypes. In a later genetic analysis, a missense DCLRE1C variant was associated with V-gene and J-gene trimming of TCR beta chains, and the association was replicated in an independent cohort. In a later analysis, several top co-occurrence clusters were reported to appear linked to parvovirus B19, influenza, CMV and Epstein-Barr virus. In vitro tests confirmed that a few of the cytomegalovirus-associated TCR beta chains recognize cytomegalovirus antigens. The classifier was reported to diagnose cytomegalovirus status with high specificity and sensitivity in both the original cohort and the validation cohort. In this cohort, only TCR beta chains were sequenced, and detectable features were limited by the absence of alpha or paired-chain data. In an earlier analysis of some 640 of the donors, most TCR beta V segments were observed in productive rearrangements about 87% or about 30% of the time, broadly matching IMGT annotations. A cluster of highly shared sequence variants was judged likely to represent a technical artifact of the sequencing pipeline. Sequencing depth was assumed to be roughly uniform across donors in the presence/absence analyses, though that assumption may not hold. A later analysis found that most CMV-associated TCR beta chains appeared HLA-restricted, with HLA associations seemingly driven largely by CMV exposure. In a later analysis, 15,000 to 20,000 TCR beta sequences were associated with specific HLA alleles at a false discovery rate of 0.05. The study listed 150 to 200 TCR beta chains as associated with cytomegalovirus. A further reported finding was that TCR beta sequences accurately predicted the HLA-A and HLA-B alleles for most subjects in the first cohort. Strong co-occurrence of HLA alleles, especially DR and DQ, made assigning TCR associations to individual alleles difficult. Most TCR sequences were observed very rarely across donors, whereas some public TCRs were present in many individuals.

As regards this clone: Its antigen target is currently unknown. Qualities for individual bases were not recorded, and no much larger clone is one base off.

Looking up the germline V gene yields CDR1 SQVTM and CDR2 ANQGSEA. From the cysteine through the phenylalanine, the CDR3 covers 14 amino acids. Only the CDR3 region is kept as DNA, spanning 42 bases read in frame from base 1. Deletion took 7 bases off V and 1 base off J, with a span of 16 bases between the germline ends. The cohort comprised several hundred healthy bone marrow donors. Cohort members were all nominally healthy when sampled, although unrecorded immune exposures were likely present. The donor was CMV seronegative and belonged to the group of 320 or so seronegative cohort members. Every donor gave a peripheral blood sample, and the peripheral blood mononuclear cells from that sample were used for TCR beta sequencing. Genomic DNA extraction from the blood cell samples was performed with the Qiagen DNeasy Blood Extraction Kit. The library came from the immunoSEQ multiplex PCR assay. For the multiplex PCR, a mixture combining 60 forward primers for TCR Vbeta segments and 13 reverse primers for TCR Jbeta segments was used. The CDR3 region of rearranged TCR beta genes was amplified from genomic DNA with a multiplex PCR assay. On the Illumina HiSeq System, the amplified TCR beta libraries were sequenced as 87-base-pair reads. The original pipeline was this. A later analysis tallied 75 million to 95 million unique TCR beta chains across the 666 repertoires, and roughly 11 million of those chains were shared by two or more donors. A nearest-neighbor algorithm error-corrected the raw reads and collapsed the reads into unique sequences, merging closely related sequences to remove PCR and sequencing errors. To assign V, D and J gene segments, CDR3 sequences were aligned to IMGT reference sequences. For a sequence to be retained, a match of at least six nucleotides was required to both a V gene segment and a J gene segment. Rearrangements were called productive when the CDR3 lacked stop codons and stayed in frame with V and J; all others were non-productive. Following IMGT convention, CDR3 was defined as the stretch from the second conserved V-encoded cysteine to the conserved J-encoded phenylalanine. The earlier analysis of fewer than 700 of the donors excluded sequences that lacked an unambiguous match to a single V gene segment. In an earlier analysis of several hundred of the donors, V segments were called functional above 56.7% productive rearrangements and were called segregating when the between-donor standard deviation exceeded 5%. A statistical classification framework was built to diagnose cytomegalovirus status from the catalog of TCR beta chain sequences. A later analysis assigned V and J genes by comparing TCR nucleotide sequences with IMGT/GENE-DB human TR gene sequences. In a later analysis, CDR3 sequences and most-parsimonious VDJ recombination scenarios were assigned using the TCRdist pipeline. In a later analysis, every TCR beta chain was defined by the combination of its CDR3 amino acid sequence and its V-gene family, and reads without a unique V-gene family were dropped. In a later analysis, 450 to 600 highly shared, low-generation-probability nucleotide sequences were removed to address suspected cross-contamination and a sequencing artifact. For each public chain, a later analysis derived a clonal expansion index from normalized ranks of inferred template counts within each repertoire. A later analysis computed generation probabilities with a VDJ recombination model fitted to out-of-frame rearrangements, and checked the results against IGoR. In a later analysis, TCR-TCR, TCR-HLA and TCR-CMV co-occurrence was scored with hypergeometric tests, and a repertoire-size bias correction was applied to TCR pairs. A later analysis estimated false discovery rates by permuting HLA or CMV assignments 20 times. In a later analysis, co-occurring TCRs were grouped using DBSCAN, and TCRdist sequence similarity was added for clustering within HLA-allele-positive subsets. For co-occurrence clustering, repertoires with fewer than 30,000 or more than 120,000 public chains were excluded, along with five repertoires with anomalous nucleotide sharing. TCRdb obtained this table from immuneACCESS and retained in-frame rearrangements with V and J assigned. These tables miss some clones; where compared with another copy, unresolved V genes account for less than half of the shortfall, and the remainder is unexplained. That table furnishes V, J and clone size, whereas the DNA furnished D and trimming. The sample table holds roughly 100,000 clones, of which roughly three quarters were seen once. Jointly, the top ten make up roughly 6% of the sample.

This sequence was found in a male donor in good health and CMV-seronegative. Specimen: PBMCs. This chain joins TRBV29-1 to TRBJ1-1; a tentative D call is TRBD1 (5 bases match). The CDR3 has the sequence CSAERRGWNTEAFF. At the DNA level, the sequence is TGCAGCGCCGAGAGGAGGGGATGGAACACTGAAGCTTTCTTT.